Listed below are T cell receptor beta chains from one sample, sequenced in a study of cytomegalovirus exposure and HLA in healthy donors. The assay was immunoSEQ multiplex PCR, and TCRdb's table has in-frame clones only and misses some. The table records under 130,000 clones, around three quarters of them present only once. The sequencing input was PBMCs. Receptors were obtained from a female donor in good health and CMV-seropositive. Both conserved end residues are part of each CDR3. The D gene is left open where the match is weak. Part of the rows lack a size; the others show once, few, many or a class for expanded clones.

TRBV6-5	.	TRBJ1-2	.	TGTGCCAGCAGTAGAGCCGGGACACCGAACTATGGCTACACCTTC	CASSRAGTPNYGYTF
TRBV4-3	few	TRBJ2-3	TRBD2	TGCGCCAGCAGCCCGGGACTAGCGGGGGCCCCCACAGATACGCAGTATTTT	CASSPGLAGAPTDTQYF
TRBV7-2	.	TRBJ2-7	TRBD2	TGTGCCAGCAGCTTTCCGGAGCGGGGGGGCCGATGGGAGCAGTACTTC	CASSFPERGGRWEQYF
TRBV2	.	TRBJ1-5	TRBD1	TGTGCCAGCAGCCTCTTGGGACAGACTTATAGCAATCAGCCCCAGCATTTT	CASSLLGQTYSNQPQHF
TRBV7-8	once	TRBJ1-2	TRBD1	TGTGCCAGCAGCGTGGACAGGGACTATGGCTACACCTTC	CASSVDRDYGYTF
TRBV5-1	.	TRBJ1-4	.	TGCGCCAGCAGCTTGCGGGACGGGAGGCAAAATGAAAAACTGTTTTTT	CASSLRDGRQNEKLFF
TRBV7-6	once	TRBJ2-7	.	TGTGCCAGCAGCATGGGGAGAGAACTGGGCGAGCAGTACTTC	CASSMGRELGEQYF
TRBV29-1	.	TRBJ1-3	.	TGCAGCGTTGCCGGACAGTCTGGAAACACCATATATTTT	CSVAGQSGNTIYF
TRBV18	.	TRBJ1-1	TRBD1	TGTGCCAGCTCACTCGGCCAGGGGGCGACGAAGACTGAAGCTTTCTTT	CASSLGQGATKTEAFF
TRBV11-1	few	TRBJ2-7	TRBD2	TGTGCCAGCAGCTTAACTAGCGGGGGCTACGAGCAGTACTTC	CASSLTSGGYEQYF
TRBV2	.	TRBJ1-5	.	TGTGCCAGCAGTGAACCGGGGATGGGCGGCAATCAGCCCCAGCATTTT	CASSEPGMGGNQPQHF